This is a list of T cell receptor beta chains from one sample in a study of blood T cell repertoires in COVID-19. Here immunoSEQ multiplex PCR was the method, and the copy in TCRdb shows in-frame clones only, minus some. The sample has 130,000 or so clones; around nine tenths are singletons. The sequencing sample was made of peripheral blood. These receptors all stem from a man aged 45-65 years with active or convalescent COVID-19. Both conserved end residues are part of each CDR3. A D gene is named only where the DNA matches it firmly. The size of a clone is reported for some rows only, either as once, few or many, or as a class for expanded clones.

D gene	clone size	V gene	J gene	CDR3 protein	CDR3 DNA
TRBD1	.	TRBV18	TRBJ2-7	CASSEGQGSSYEQYF	TGTGCCAGCTCAGAGGGACAGGGAAGCTCCTACGAGCAGTACTTC
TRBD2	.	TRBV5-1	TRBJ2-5	CASSLAGGGRRETQYF	TGCGCCAGCAGCTTGGCCGGGGGCGGGAGGAGAGAGACCCAGTACTTC
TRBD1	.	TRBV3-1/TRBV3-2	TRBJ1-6	CASRPSGVSGQANSPLHF	TGTGCCAGCAGGCCCTCCGGGGTCTCGGGACAGGCTAATTCACCCCTCCACTTT
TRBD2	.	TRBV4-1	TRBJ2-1	CASSQGPLAGGPAEQFF	TGCGCCAGCAGCCAGGGCCCCTTAGCGGGGGGCCCGGCTGAGCAGTTCTTC
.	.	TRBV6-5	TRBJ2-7	CASSYSDLGEQYF	TGTGCCAGCAGTTACTCGGACTTGGGCGAGCAGTACTTC
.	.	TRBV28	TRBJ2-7	CASSNNPRKSYEQYF	TGTGCCAGCAGTAACAACCCCCGAAAATCCTACGAGCAGTACTTC
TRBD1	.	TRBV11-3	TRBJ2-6	CASSRLTGTGRTGANVLTF	TGTGCCAGCAGCAGGCTAACCGGGACAGGCCGAACTGGGGCCAACGTCCTGACTTTC
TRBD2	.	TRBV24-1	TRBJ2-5	CATSDTRLADQETQYF	TGTGCCACCAGTGATACCCGACTAGCGGACCAAGAGACCCAGTACTTC
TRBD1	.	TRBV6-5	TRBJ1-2	CASSYSGQGKGYGYTF	TGTGCCAGCAGTTACTCTGGACAGGGCAAAGGCTATGGCTACACCTTC
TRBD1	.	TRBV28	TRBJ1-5	CASSFFGQGSGQPQHF	TGTGCCAGCAGTTTTTTCGGACAGGGATCCGGTCAGCCCCAGCATTTT
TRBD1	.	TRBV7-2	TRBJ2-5	CASSLQQGAWETQYF	TGTGCCAGCAGCTTACAACAGGGGGCTTGGGAGACCCAGTACTTC
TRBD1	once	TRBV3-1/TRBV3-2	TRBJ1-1	CASSRDLGTATMNTEAFF	TGTGCCAGCAGCCGAGATCTTGGGACAGCGACCATGAACACTGAAGCTTTCTTT
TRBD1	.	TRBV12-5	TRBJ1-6	CASDSPRDRGLFGNSPLHF	TGTGCTAGTGACTCCCCCCGGGACAGGGGCCTTTTCGGTAATTCACCCCTCCACTTT
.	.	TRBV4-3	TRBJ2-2	CASSQPDRNTGELFF	TGCGCCAGCAGCCAGCCCGACAGGAACACCGGGGAGCTGTTTTTT
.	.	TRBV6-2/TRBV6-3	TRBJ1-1	CASSRQTFNEAFF	TGTGCCAGCAGTAGACAGACTTTCAATGAAGCTTTCTTT
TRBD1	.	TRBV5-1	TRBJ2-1	CASSFSGQGANEQFF	TGCGCCAGCAGCTTCTCGGGACAGGGGGCCAATGAGCAGTTCTTC
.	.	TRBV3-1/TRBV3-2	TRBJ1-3	CASSPSGVSGNTIYF	TGTGCCAGCAGTCCAAGCGGCGTCTCTGGAAACACCATATATTTT
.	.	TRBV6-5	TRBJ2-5	CASNPGSHKTQYF	TGTGCCAGCAATCCGGGGTCCCACAAGACCCAGTACTTC
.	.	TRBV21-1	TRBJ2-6	CASSKKGQGPSGANVLTF	TGTGCCAGCAGCAAGAAAGGACAGGGCCCCTCTGGGGCCAACGTCCTGACTTTC